This TCR beta chain came from a study of control samples from healthy donors and cancer patients. The germline V and J ends were trimmed by 3 bases and 1 base, with 12 bases remaining between them. The CDR3 extends over 15 amino acids. The germline gives CDR1 MNHEY, CDR2 SVGEGT. Assay: immunoSEQ multiplex PCR; the TCRdb copy retains only in-frame clones and omits some. The data include about 190,000 clones; the top ten clones carry roughly 2%. This sequence originates from a young woman in good health. The sequenced sample was blood. The chain has TRBV6-2 or TRBV6-3 and TRBJ1-1; weak D call: TRBD1 (5 bases). DNA for the CDR3: TGTGCCAGCAGTTATCCCCTCGACAGGAACACTGAAGCTTTCTTT. Translated, it gives CASSYPLDRNTEAFF.